The sample holds a few counts of the clone carrying this T cell receptor (beta chain). Its target is unknown. Sequencing was performed with immunoSEQ multiplex PCR; in TCRdb, only in-frame clones are kept and a portion is missing. Of roughly 520,000 clones listed, 95% to 97% are singletons. These data come from a study of shared clonotypes between healthy human individuals. Trimming shortened V by 10 bases and J by 8 bases, and 15 bases separated the two germline ends. This CDR3 has 12 amino acids. Germline V gene sequence: CDR1 SEHNR, CDR2 FQNEAQ (reference sequence). Findings and caveats of the study: Naive CD4 clonotype sharing across a few donors was approximately 5.2%. Richness estimates generally favored naive over memory subsets.

V gene TRBV7-9 combines with J gene TRBJ2-1; D is undetermined. The sequenced material came from naive CD4+ T cells sorted from blood. Regarding subset: CD45RA+ positively selected. The sequence derives from a woman aged 25 to 39 in good health. For the CDR3, the DNA is TGTGCCACCAACCCCGAAGGCGATGAGCAGTTCTTC. Translated: CATNPEGDEQFF.